The rows below give T cell receptor beta chains drawn from one sample of a study of T cells in tumors after PD-1 blockade. The protocol was immunoSEQ multiplex PCR, while the TCRdb copy is restricted to in-frame clones and leaves out a portion. The table includes 55,000 to 70,000 clones, around 77% detected once. Sequenced here: PBMCs, sampled before anti-PD-1 treatment. The receptors were sampled from a human donor with basal cell carcinoma. Each CDR3 is given with its conserved first and last residue. The order of the fields is CDR3 protein, CDR3 DNA, J gene, clone size, CDR3 length, D gene, V gene. A D gene is named only where the DNA matches it firmly. Size values are once, few and many counts, or a class for expanded clones, and some rows have none.

CDR3: CASQGTAGNTIYF
DNA: TGTGCCAGCCAGGGGACTGCTGGAAACACCATATATTTT
J: TRBJ1-3
size: -
length: 13
D: -
V: TRBV19

CDR3: CASSFGPSGPNTGELFF
DNA: TGTGCCAGCAGCTTCGGTCCGTCGGGGCCGAACACCGGGGAGCTGTTTTTT
J: TRBJ2-2
size: -
length: 17
D: -
V: TRBV5-4

CDR3: CASSPSSGGRITGELFF
DNA: TGTGCCAGCTCACCCTCGTCCGGGGGTCGTATCACCGGGGAGCTGTTTTTT
J: TRBJ2-2
size: -
length: 17
D: -
V: TRBV18

CDR3: CASSWAGLAGFEQYF
DNA: TGTGCCAGCAGCTGGGCTGGACTAGCGGGGTTCGAGCAGTACTTC
J: TRBJ2-7
size: -
length: 15
D: TRBD2
V: TRBV5-4

CDR3: CASSPQGAYNEQFF
DNA: TGCGCCAGCAGCCCACAGGGGGCCTACAATGAGCAGTTCTTC
J: TRBJ2-1
size: -
length: 14
D: TRBD1
V: TRBV5-1

CDR3: CASSYAGIANEKLFF
DNA: TGTGCCAGCAGTTACGCGGGGATAGCTAATGAAAAACTGTTTTTT
J: TRBJ1-4
size: -
length: 15
D: -
V: TRBV6-5

CDR3: CASSQGKTYNSPLHF
DNA: TGTGCCAGCAGCCAGGGTAAAACCTATAATTCACCCCTCCACTTT
J: TRBJ1-6
size: -
length: 15
D: -
V: TRBV3-1/TRBV3-2

CDR3: CASSKTRMNTEAFF
DNA: TGTGCCAGCAGCAAGACACGCATGAACACTGAAGCTTTCTTT
J: TRBJ1-1
size: -
length: 14
D: -
V: TRBV7-2

CDR3: CASSQEGRPTYNEQFF
DNA: TGCGCCAGCAGCCAAGAGGGCAGGCCTACCTACAATGAGCAGTTCTTC
J: TRBJ2-1
size: -
length: 16
D: -
V: TRBV4-1

CDR3: CASSVGGQGIPTSGANVLTF
DNA: TGTGCCAGCAGCGTAGGTGGACAGGGGATTCCCACCTCTGGGGCCAACGTCCTGACTTTC
J: TRBJ2-6
size: -
length: 20
D: TRBD1
V: TRBV9

CDR3: CAISVGDPTGNEQFF
DNA: TGTGCCATCAGTGTTGGGGACCCTACGGGGAATGAGCAGTTCTTC
J: TRBJ2-1
size: few
length: 15
D: -
V: TRBV10-3

CDR3: CASSIPKTGGSYNEQFF
DNA: TGTGCCAGTAGTATACCTAAGACAGGGGGCAGCTACAATGAGCAGTTCTTC
J: TRBJ2-1
size: -
length: 17
D: TRBD1
V: TRBV19

CDR3: CASSQDQGGPPYNEQFF
DNA: TGTGCCAGCAGCCAAGATCAGGGGGGGCCTCCCTACAATGAGCAGTTCTTC
J: TRBJ2-1
size: -
length: 17
D: -
V: TRBV4-2

CDR3: CASSKGDYEQYF
DNA: TGTGCCAGTAGTAAAGGAGACTACGAGCAGTACTTC
J: TRBJ2-7
size: -
length: 12
D: -
V: TRBV19

CDR3: CAWSVFGGEDRFLHF
DNA: TGTGCCTGGAGTGTATTCGGGGGCGAGGATCGGTTTCTCCATTTT
J: TRBJ1-5
size: few
length: 15
D: -
V: TRBV30

CDR3: CASSLVQLHEQFF
DNA: TGTGCCAGCAGCTTAGTCCAGCTACATGAGCAGTTCTTC
J: TRBJ2-1
size: -
length: 13
D: -
V: TRBV7-6

CDR3: CASSPGMSGGLPYEQYF
DNA: TGTGCCAGCAGCCCCGGGATGAGCGGGGGGCTTCCCTACGAGCAGTACTTC
J: TRBJ2-7
size: -
length: 17
D: TRBD2
V: TRBV9

CDR3: CASSLEVGPSGGAVDTQYF
DNA: TGTGCCAGCAGCTTGGAAGTGGGTCCTAGCGGGGGGGCCGTAGATACGCAGTATTTT
J: TRBJ2-3
size: -
length: 19
D: TRBD2
V: TRBV5-4

CDR3: CASSSQGQLYGYTF
DNA: TGCGCCAGCAGCTCACAGGGACAGCTCTATGGCTACACCTTC
J: TRBJ1-2
size: few
length: 14
D: TRBD1
V: TRBV4-1

CDR3: CAWEKGTSGNNEQFF
DNA: TGTGCCTGGGAAAAAGGGACTAGCGGAAACAATGAGCAGTTCTTC
J: TRBJ2-1
size: -
length: 15
D: TRBD2
V: TRBV30

CDR3: CASSPTGSYEQYF
DNA: TGTGCCAGCAGCCCCACGGGTAGCTACGAGCAGTACTTC
J: TRBJ2-7
size: -
length: 13
D: -
V: TRBV3-1/TRBV3-2

CDR3: CASSGQGGGARNEQFF
DNA: TGTGCCAGCAGTGGACAGGGCGGGGGCGCCCGCAATGAGCAGTTCTTC
J: TRBJ2-1
size: once
length: 16
D: -
V: TRBV2

CDR3: CASSGEGMETQYF
DNA: TGTGCCAGCAGTGGGGAGGGGATGGAGACCCAGTACTTC
J: TRBJ2-5
size: -
length: 13
D: TRBD2
V: TRBV2

CDR3: CASSPGTAPWEQYF
DNA: TGTGCCAGTAGTCCTGGGACGGCGCCTTGGGAGCAGTACTTC
J: TRBJ2-7
size: -
length: 14
D: -
V: TRBV19

CDR3: CASSRPRQGMGTEAFF
DNA: TGTGCCAGCAGCCGCCCCAGACAGGGTATGGGCACTGAAGCTTTCTTT
J: TRBJ1-1
size: -
length: 16
D: TRBD1
V: TRBV3-1/TRBV3-2

CDR3: CAWKRGGGRQETQYF
DNA: TGTGCCTGGAAAAGAGGGGGCGGGCGACAAGAGACCCAGTACTTC
J: TRBJ2-5
size: -
length: 15
D: TRBD1
V: TRBV30

CDR3: CASSLAGVGNTIYF
DNA: TGTGCCAGCAGCTTAGCAGGGGTCGGAAACACCATATATTTT
J: TRBJ1-3
size: -
length: 14
D: -
V: TRBV7-8

CDR3: CATSRDRGQYEQYF
DNA: TGTGCCACCAGCAGGGACAGGGGGCAGTACGAGCAGTACTTC
J: TRBJ2-7
size: -
length: 14
D: TRBD1
V: TRBV15

CDR3: CASRLMNTEAFF
DNA: TGCGCCAGCAGGCTGATGAACACTGAAGCTTTCTTT
J: TRBJ1-1
size: -
length: 12
D: -
V: TRBV5-1

CDR3: CASSISGQERQPQHF
DNA: TGTGCCAGTAGTATTAGCGGACAGGAGCGTCAGCCCCAGCATTTT
J: TRBJ1-5
size: few
length: 15
D: TRBD1
V: TRBV19

CDR3: CASSLTDSPRQPQHF
DNA: TGTGCCAGCAGTTTAACCGACAGTCCGCGGCAGCCCCAGCATTTT
J: TRBJ1-5
size: few
length: 15
D: -
V: TRBV6-5

CDR3: CASSVGAGEQYF
DNA: TGCGCCAGCAGCGTTGGGGCGGGGGAGCAGTACTTC
J: TRBJ2-7
size: -
length: 12
D: -
V: TRBV5-1

CDR3: CASSDSVGGGTGELFF
DNA: TGTGCCAGCAGTGACTCAGTTGGGGGAGGTACCGGGGAGCTGTTTTTT
J: TRBJ2-2
size: -
length: 16
D: -
V: TRBV6-4

CDR3: CASSRNGGREGTEAFF
DNA: TGTGCCAGCAGCCGAAACGGGGGCAGGGAGGGCACTGAAGCTTTCTTT
J: TRBJ1-1
size: -
length: 16
D: -
V: TRBV3-1/TRBV3-2

CDR3: CASSLVGTGTNTEAFF
DNA: TGTGCCAGCAGCTTAGTGGGGACGGGGACAAACACTGAAGCTTTCTTT
J: TRBJ1-1
size: -
length: 16
D: -
V: TRBV7-8

CDR3: CASSLGPPSHRGNTEAFF
DNA: TGTGCCAGCAGCTTAGGCCCACCGTCCCACAGGGGGAACACTGAAGCTTTCTTT
J: TRBJ1-1
size: -
length: 18
D: TRBD1
V: TRBV7-3

CDR3: CASNTGLTNEKLFF
DNA: TGTGCCAGTAATACAGGGTTGACTAATGAAAAACTGTTTTTT
J: TRBJ1-4
size: -
length: 14
D: -
V: TRBV19

CDR3: CASSGRAMNTEAFF
DNA: TGTGCCAGCAGCGGGAGAGCCATGAACACTGAAGCTTTCTTT
J: TRBJ1-1
size: -
length: 14
D: -
V: TRBV2

CDR3: CASSLRDGTPFSPLHF
DNA: TGTGCCAGCAGCTTGAGGGACGGGACACCCTTTTCACCCCTCCACTTT
J: TRBJ1-6
size: once
length: 16
D: -
V: TRBV5-4

CDR3: CAISDQTGRSTDTQYF
DNA: TGTGCCATCAGTGACCAAACCGGGCGAAGCACAGATACGCAGTATTTT
J: TRBJ2-3
size: -
length: 16
D: -
V: TRBV10-3

CDR3: CASKETGELFF
DNA: TGTGCCAGCAAGGAAACCGGGGAGCTGTTTTTT
J: TRBJ2-2
size: -
length: 11
D: -
V: TRBV6-5

CDR3: CASSSGGSHYGYTF
DNA: TGTGCCAGCAGTTCAGGGGGTTCCCACTATGGCTACACCTTC
J: TRBJ1-2
size: -
length: 14
D: TRBD1
V: TRBV27

CDR3: CASSDKLGVLREQYF
DNA: TGCGCCAGCAGCGATAAGCTGGGGGTTCTACGAGAGCAGTACTTC
J: TRBJ2-7
size: -
length: 15
D: -
V: TRBV5-1

CDR3: CASSYTDQPQHF
DNA: TGTGCCAGCAGTTACACCGATCAGCCCCAGCATTTT
J: TRBJ1-5
size: few
length: 12
D: -
V: TRBV6-6

CDR3: CASSRWGQGNEKLFF
DNA: TGTGCCAGCAGTCGATGGGGACAGGGTAATGAAAAACTGTTTTTT
J: TRBJ1-4
size: once
length: 15
D: TRBD1
V: TRBV27

CDR3: CATSRGSGGLNTEAFF
DNA: TGTGCCACCAGCAGAGGGTCTGGGGGGCTCAACACTGAAGCTTTCTTT
J: TRBJ1-1
size: -
length: 16
D: -
V: TRBV15

CDR3: CASSPRLGLAGLSSYNEQFF
DNA: TGTGCCAGCAGTCCAAGATTGGGACTAGCGGGGCTTAGCTCCTACAATGAGCAGTTCTTC
J: TRBJ2-1
size: -
length: 20
D: TRBD2
V: TRBV3-1/TRBV3-2

CDR3: CASSLEPDTQYF
DNA: TGTGCCAGCAGCTTAGAACCAGATACGCAGTATTTT
J: TRBJ2-3
size: -
length: 12
D: -
V: TRBV7-6

CDR3: CASREKGQDGGYTF
DNA: TGTGCCAGCAGAGAGAAGGGACAGGACGGAGGCTACACCTTC
J: TRBJ1-2
size: -
length: 14
D: TRBD1
V: TRBV2

CDR3: CASSPTSIFWSDTQYF
DNA: TGTGCCAGCAGCCCAACCTCCATTTTTTGGTCAGATACGCAGTATTTT
J: TRBJ2-3
size: few
length: 16
D: -
V: TRBV9